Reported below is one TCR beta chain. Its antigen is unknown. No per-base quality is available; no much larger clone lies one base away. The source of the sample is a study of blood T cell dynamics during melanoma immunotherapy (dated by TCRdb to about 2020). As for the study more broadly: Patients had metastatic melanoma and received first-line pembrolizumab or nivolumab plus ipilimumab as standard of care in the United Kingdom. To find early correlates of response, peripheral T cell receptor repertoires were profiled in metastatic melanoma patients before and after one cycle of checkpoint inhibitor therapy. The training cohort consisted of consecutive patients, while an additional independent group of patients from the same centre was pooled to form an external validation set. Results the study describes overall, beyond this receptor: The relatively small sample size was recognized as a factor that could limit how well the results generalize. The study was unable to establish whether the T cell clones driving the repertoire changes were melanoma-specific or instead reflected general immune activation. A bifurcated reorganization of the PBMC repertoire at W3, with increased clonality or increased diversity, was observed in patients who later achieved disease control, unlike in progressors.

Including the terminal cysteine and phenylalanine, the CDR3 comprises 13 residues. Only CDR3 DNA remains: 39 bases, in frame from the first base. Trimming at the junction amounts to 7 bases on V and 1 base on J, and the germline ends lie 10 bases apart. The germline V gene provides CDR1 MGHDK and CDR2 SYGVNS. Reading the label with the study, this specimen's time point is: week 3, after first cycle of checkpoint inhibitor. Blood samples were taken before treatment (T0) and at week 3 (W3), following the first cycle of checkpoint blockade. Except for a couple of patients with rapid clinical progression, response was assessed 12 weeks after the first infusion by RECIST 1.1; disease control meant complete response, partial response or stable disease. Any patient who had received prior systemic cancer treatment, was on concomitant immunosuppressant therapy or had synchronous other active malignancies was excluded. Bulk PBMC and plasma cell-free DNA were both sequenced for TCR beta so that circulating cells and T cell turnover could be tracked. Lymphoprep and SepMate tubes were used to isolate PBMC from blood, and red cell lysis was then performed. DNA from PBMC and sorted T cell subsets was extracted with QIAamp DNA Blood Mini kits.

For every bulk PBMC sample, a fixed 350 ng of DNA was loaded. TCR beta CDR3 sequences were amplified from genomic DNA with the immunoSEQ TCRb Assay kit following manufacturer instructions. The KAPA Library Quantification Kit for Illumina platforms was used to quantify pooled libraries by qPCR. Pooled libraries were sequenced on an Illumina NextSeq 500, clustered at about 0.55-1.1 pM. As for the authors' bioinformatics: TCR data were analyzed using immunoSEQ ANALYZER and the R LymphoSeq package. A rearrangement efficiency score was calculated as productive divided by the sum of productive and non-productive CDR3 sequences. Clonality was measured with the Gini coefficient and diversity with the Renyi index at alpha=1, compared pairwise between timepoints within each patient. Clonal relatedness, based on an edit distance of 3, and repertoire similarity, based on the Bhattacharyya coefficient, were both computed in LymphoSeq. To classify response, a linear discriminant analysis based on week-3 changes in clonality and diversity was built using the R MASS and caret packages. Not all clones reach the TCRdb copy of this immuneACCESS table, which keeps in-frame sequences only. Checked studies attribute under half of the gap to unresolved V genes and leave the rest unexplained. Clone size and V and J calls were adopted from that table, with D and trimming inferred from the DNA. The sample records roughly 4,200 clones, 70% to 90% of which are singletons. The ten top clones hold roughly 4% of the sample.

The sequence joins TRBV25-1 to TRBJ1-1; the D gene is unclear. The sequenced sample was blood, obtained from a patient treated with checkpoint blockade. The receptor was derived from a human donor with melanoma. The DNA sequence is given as TGTGCCAGCAAGGGTAGCCAGAACACTGAAGCTTTCTTT. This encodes CASKGSQNTEAFF.